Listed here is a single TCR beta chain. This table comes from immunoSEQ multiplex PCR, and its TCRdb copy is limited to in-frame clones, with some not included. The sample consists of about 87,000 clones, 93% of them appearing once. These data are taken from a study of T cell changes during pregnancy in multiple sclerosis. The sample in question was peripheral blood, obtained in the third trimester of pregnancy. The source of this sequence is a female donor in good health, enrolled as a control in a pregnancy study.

The CDR3 sequence: CASSNRATAYNEQFF. The CDR3 DNA reads as TGTGCCAGTAGCAACAGGGCCACCGCCTACAATGAGCAGTTCTTC. This chain links TRBV19 with TRBJ2-1; D is perhaps TRBD1 (6 bases). The germline gives CDR1 LNHDA, CDR2 SQIVND (reference sequence). The CDR3 has 15 residues. The V end lost 6 bases, the J end lost 2 bases, and 14 bases lay between the germline ends.